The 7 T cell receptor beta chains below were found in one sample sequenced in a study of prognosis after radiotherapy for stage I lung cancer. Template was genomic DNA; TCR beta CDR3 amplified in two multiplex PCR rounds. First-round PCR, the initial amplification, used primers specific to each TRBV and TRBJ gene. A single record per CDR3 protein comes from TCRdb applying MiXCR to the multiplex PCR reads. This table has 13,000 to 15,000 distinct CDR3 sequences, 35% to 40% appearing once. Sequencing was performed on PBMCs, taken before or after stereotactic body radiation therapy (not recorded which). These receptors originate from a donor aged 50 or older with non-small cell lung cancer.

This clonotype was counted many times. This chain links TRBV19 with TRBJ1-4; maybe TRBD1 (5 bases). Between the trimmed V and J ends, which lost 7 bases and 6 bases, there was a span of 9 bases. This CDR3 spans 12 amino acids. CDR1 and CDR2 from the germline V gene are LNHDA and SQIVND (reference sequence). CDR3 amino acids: CASKRGHEKLFF. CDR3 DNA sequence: TGTGCCAGTAAGAGGGGCCATGAAAAACTGTTTTTT.

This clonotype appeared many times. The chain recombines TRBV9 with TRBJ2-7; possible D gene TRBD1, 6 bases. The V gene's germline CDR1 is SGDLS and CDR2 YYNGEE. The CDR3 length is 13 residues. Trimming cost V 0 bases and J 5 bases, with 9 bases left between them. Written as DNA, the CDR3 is TGTGCCAGCAGCGTAGCAGGGGTCAACGAGCAGTACTTC. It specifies CASSVAGVNEQYF.

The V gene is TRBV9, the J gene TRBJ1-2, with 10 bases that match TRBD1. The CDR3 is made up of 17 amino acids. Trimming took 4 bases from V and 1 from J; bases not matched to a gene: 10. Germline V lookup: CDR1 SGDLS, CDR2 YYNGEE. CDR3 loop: CASSPQGGTGDNYGYTF. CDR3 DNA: TGTGCCAGCAGCCCCCAGGGAGGGACAGGGGATAACTATGGCTACACCTTC.

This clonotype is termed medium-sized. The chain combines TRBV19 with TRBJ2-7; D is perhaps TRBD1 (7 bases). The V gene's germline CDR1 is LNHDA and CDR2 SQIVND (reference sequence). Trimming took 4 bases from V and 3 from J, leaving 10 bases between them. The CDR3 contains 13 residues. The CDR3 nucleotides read TGTGCCAGTAGTAGGAGGGACAGCTACGAGCAGTACTTC. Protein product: CASSRRDSYEQYF.

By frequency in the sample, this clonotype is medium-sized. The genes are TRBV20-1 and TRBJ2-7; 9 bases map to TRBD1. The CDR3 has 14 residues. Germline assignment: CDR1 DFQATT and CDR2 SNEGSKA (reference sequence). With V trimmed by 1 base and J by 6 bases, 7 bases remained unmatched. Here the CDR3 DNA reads TGCAGTGCTAGAGCCACGGGACAGGGAGGCGAGCAGTACTTC. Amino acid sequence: CSARATGQGGEQYF.

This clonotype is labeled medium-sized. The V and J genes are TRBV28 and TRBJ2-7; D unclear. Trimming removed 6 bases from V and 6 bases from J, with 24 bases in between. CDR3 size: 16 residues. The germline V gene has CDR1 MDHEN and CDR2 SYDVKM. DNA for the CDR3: TGTGCCAGCAGCCGGCTTCGTTGGGATAGCTACGGCGAGCAGTACTTC. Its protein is CASSRLRWDSYGEQYF.

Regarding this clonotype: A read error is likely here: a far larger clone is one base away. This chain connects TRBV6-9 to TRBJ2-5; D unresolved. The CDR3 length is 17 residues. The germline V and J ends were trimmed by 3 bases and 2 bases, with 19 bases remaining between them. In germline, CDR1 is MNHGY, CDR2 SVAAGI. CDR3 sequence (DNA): TGTGCCAGCAGTTACTCGAATAAGGGAAAGAGACAAGAGACCCAGTACTTC. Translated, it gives CASSYSNKGKRQETQYF.